Below, 4 T cell receptor beta chains from the same sample are listed, as sequenced in a study of blood T cell repertoires in COVID-19. The table came from immunoSEQ multiplex PCR; TCRdb's copy has only in-frame clones and leaves some out. The table has 200,000 to 250,000 clones, 70% to 85% seen once. The sequencing sample was made of PBMCs or T cells enriched from blood (not recorded which). These receptors were obtained from a woman aged 55-75 years who had recovered from COVID-19.

The rearrangement joins TRBV5-5 to TRBJ2-3; 7 bases match TRBD2. The CDR3 spans 16 residues. With 2 bases clipped from V and 2 bases from J, the junction kept 8 bases outside the gene matches. Per the germline V gene, CDR1 is SGHKS and CDR2 is YYEKEE (reference sequence). The CDR3 DNA sequence: TGTGCCAGCAGCTTAGCAAACGGGGGGAACACAGATACGCAGTATTTT. Residues: CASSLANGGNTDTQYF.

The CDR3 region is CAWSVGQGRADTQYF. CDR3 in DNA: TGTGCCTGGAGTGTGGGACAGGGGAGGGCAGATACGCAGTATTTT. The genes are TRBV30 and TRBJ2-3; 10 nucleotides line up with TRBD1. The CDR3 is 15 amino acids. Germline CDR1 GTSNPN, CDR2 SVGIG (reference sequence). The V and J ends lost 0 bases and 4 bases, in that order; junction bases with no gene match: 4.

This chain uses TRBV12-3 or TRBV12-4 with TRBJ1-2; no reliable D call. The V and J ends lost 3 bases and 4 bases respectively, with 9 bases between them. The CDR3 is 13 residues long. CDR3 in amino acids: CASSFQAAYGYTF. The CDR3 DNA sequence: TGTGCCAGCAGTTTTCAGGCCGCCTATGGCTACACCTTC.

J is TRBJ1-4 and V is TRBV11-2, with D unresolved. This CDR3 region has 14 residues. V dropped 5 bases and J dropped 3 bases, with 10 bases sitting between them. Per the germline V gene, CDR1 is SGHAT and CDR2 is FQNNGV. The CDR3 region has the DNA TGTGCCAGCAGCCCCAGAGGGCCTAATGAAAAACTGTTTTTT. Translated, it gives CASSPRGPNEKLFF.